This T cell receptor beta chain was found in a study of shared T cell receptors in the human thymus. In germline, CDR1 is SGHVT, CDR2 SQSDAQ. Trimming took 5 bases from V and 7 from J; bases not matched to a gene: 7. The CDR3 is 16 residues long. Clones were sequenced by immunoSEQ multiplex PCR, and TCRdb holds only the in-frame ones, with some missing. The table has roughly 710,000 clones, roughly 88% seen once. These data are also associated with another study on human thymus T cells. That work adds: Donation came from healthy Finnish infants having corrective surgery for congenital heart defects. Related research reported highly overlapping thymic repertoires among unrelated individuals.

The sequencing input was thymocytes. The rearrangement links TRBV7-4 to TRBJ2-1; 14 bases align to TRBD2. This receptor was taken from a girl under three years old with a congenital heart defect. The DNA of the CDR3 is TGTGCCAGCAGCCCTCGACTAGCGGGGGGGCGGAATGAGCAGTTCTTC. Residues: CASSPRLAGGRNEQFF.